The text below deals with one T cell receptor beta chain. The antigen is unknown. The ends were cut back, 6 bases at V and 3 bases at J, with 15 bases in the middle. CDR1 and CDR2 from the germline V gene are MNHEY and SVGAGI. The CDR3 is 14 residues long. The data were obtained in a study of shared clonotypes between healthy human individuals. Across the whole study: A donor's plate count was three for CD4 naive and three for CD4 memory; CD8 naive had two and CD8 memory one. Notes on the study in general: For naive CD4 cells, approximately 4.7% of clonotypes were shared across a handful of donors. In general, naive subsets displayed greater estimated richness than memory subsets did.

CD45RO-negative, CCR7-selected cells formed the naive CD8 fraction, which excluded terminally differentiated effector memory CD45RA+ cells. The assay was immunoSEQ multiplex PCR, and TCRdb's table has in-frame clones only and misses some. The table records approximately 840,000 clones, around 96% of them present only once. The V call is TRBV6-5, the J call TRBJ2-7; D is tentatively TRBD1 or TRBD2 (5 bases each). The specimen sequenced was naive CD8+ T cells sorted from blood. The sequence came from a man between 25 and 39 years old in good health. The CDR3, as DNA: TGTGCCAGCAGCCTCGGGGCGGGTCACTACGAGCAGTACTTC. As protein: CASSLGAGHYEQYF.